This T cell receptor (beta chain) was sequenced during a study of CD8 T cells in ankylosing spondylitis. TCRdb passed the 5' RACE reads through MiXCR, listing each CDR3 protein once. The table has around 150,000 distinct CDR3 sequences, 6% to 8% seen once; the top ten hold roughly an eighth. This clonotype was detected a few times. The germline V gene has CDR1 SNHLY and CDR2 FYNNEI. There are 18 residues in the CDR3. The J segment lost 6 bases and the V segment lost 5 bases, leaving 17 bases of the junction unmatched. The TCR originated in a female donor with ankylosing spondylitis or in good health (not recorded which). This chain uses TRBV2 with TRBJ1-4; 8 bases fit TRBD1. Sequencing input: blood, either unsorted or a sorted T cell fraction (not recorded which). The CDR3 loop reads CASSRRGQVAESYEKLFF. As DNA, the CDR3 is TGTGCCAGCAGTCGACGGGGACAGGTGGCGGAAAGTTATGAAAAACTGTTTTTT.